The sequence of this T cell receptor (beta chain) was determined in a study of vaccination effects on CD4 cells after COVID-19. Study details: Participants received two doses of either the BNT162b2 or mRNA-1273 vaccine.

Expansion of antigen-specific CD4+ T cells with viral peptide pools was carried out by the ViraFEST assay before sequencing. Following culture for about ten days, CD4+ T cells were isolated. No vaccinee had earlier SARS-CoV-2 infection, and nucleocapsid antibodies were negative. Measured with immunoSEQ multiplex PCR; TCRdb has only the in-frame clones, and not every one. In the table there are around 63,000 clones, roughly 80% of which are singletons. To note about this clone: Its antigen is undetermined.

V trimming: 3 bases; J trimming: 1 base; junction bases outside the gene matches: 6. Germline CDR1 and CDR2: DFQATT and SNEGSKA (reference sequence). The CDR3 extends over 15 amino acids. Study-level points and caveats: Nearly all vaccine-induced clones in healthy recipients recognized only SARS-CoV-2. Late post-vaccination, clones induced by infection and those induced by vaccine underwent marked clonal contraction.

Specimen: CD4+ T cells from PBMCs cultured with HCoV-OC43 spike peptides, collected before COVID-19 vaccination. Subset indicated: HCoV-OC43 spike overlapping peptide pool stimulation. This clonotype originated in a human donor who received a COVID-19 vaccine. The gene calls are TRBV20-1 and TRBJ2-5; 9 nucleotides match TRBD2. The CDR3 loop reads CSASSSSGAQETQYF. The CDR3 DNA reads as TGCAGTGCTAGTTCCTCTAGCGGGGCCCAAGAGACCCAGTACTTC.